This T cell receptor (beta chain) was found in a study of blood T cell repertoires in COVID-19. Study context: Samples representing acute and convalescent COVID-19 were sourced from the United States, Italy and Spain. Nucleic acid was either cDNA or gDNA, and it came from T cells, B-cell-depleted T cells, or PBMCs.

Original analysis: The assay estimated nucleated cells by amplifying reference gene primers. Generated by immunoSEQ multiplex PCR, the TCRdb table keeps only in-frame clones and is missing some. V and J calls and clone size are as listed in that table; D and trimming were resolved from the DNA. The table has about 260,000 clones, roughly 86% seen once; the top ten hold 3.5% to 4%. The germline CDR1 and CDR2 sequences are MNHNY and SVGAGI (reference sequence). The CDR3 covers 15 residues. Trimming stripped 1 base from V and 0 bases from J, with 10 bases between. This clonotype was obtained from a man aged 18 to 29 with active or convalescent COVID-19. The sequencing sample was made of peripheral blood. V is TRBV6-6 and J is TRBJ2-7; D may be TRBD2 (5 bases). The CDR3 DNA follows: TGTGCCAGCAGTTACTATGCGGGCAGCTCCTACGAGCAGTACTTC. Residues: CASSYYAGSSYEQYF.